This passage covers 3 T cell receptor beta chains from one sample sequenced in a study of CD8+ T cells in alopecia areata. Reverse transcribed after extraction, RNA yielded cDNA as the sequencing template. TCRdb's table, derived via immunoSEQ multiplex PCR, lists solely in-frame clones and lacks some. The sample carries under 70,000 clones, 96% recorded once. The specimen was CD8+ T cells sorted from blood, collected at week 0. The receptors derive from a human donor with alopecia areata.

The chain combines TRBV7-6 with TRBJ1-1; D unresolved. CDR3 length equals 11 residues. V dropped 3 bases and J dropped 8 bases, with 7 bases sitting between them. Germline loops: CDR1 SGHVS, CDR2 FNYEAQ. The CDR3 coding sequence is TGTGCCAGCAGCTTCCACGGGGAAGCTTTCTTT. Its translation: CASSFHGEAFF.

This chain connects TRBV11-2 to TRBJ2-5; 7 nucleotides agree with TRBD2. CDR1 is SGHAT, CDR2 FQNNGV, per germline. The CDR3 contains 17 residues. Unmatched junction bases numbered 13, after V lost 5 bases and J lost 1 base. The CDR3 DNA follows: TGTGCCAGCAGCCTAACGTGGGGGGGAAGTACCCAAGAGACCCAGTACTTC. Translating gives CASSLTWGGSTQETQYF.

The V and J genes are TRBV7-9 and TRBJ2-1; 9 bases are a match to TRBD2. J lost 3 bases, V lost 5 bases, and 8 bases had no gene match. Germline CDR1 reads SEHNR; CDR2 reads FQNEAQ (reference sequence). This CDR3 is built from 16 residues. The CDR3 bases are TGTGCCAGCAGCGTCTCCAGCGGGGGGCTCTACAATGAGCAGTTCTTC. Encoded protein: CASSVSSGGLYNEQFF.